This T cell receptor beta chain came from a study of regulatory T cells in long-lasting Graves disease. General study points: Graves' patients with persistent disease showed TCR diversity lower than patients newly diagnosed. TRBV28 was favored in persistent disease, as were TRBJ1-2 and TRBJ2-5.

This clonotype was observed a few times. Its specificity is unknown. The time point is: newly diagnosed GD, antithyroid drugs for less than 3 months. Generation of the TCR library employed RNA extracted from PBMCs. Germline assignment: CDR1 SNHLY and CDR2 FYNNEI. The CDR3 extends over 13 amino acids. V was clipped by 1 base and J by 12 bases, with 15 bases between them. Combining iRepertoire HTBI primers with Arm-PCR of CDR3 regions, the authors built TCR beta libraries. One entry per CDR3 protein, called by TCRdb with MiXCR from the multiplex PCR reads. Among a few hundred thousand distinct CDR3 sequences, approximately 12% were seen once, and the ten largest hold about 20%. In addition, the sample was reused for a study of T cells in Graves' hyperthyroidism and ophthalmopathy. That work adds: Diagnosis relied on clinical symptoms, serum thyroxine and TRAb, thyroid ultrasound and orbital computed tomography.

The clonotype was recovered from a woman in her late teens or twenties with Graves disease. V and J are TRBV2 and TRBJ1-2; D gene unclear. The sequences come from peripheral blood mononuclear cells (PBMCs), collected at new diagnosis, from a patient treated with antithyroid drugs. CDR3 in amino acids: CASSEGGSEGHTF. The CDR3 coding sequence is TGTGCCAGCAGTGAAGGGGGTAGTGAGGGCCACACCTTC.